Following are 10 T cell receptor beta chains from one sample sequenced in a study of cytotoxic CD8 clonotypes in ibrutinib-treated CLL. TCRdb keeps only in-frame clones here, not all; method: immunoSEQ multiplex PCR. Of over 120,000 clones listed, over 75% are singletons. Sequenced here: PBMCs, sampled after 36 months of ibrutinib treatment. These receptors all stem from a human donor with chronic lymphocytic leukemia.

This sequence joins TRBV10-3 and TRBJ2-7; D uncertain. Germline CDR1 reads ENHRY; CDR2 reads SYGVKD. The CDR3 is 13 residues long. V shed 2 bases and J shed 4 bases, with 9 bases lying between them. CDR3 DNA: TGTGCCATCAGTGAGCCAAACGGGTACGAGCAGTACTTC. Protein: CAISEPNGYEQYF.

The rearrangement uses TRBV5-1 and TRBJ1-3; D not resolved. V shed 2 bases and J shed 2 bases, with 11 bases lying between them. Germline V gene lookup returns CDR1 SGHRS and CDR2 YFSETQ. This CDR3 is built from 15 residues. The CDR3 spells CASSFTAFPGNTIYF. The CDR3 nucleotides are TGCGCCAGCAGCTTCACAGCTTTCCCTGGAAACACCATATATTTT.

Only a few counts were recorded for this clone. The V gene is TRBV4-2, the J gene TRBJ1-4, with D perhaps TRBD1 (5 bases). There are 14 residues in the CDR3. The V gene lost 1 base and the J gene lost 17 bases, with 20 bases spanning the gap. Germline assignment: CDR1 LGHNA and CDR2 YNFKEQ. This CDR3 is CASSQGSVGAGEFF. CDR3 in DNA: TGTGCCAGCAGCCAAGGCTCGGTTGGGGCCGGGGAATTTTTT.

This clone was picked up one time. The V call is TRBV7-9, the J call TRBJ1-2; D unclear. The CDR3 length is 12 residues. V lost 2 bases, J lost 6 bases, and 7 bases lay in between. Looked up from germline, CDR1 is SEHNR and CDR2 is FQNEAQ (reference sequence). Here the CDR3 reads CASSLPRDGYTF. The CDR3 DNA sequence: TGTGCCAGCAGCTTACCGAGGGATGGCTACACCTTC.

This rearrangement joins TRBV7-9 to TRBJ1-5; D ambiguous. CDR3 size: 15 residues. V was shortened by 5 bases and J by 3 bases, with 14 bases between the two germline ends. Germline V gives CDR1 SEHNR, CDR2 FQNEAQ (reference sequence). The chain's CDR3 is CASSRENSFNQPQHF. CDR3 in DNA: TGTGCCAGCAGCCGCGAGAACAGCTTCAATCAGCCCCAGCATTTT.

The J gene is TRBJ1-1, the V gene TRBV7-2; D is ambiguous. In germline, CDR1 is SGHTA, CDR2 FQGNSA. The CDR3 is 14 residues long. With 1 base removed from V and 4 bases from J, the gap between germline ends came to 10 bases. In nucleotides, the CDR3 is TGTGCCAGCAGCTTAGTCGGTTTTGGCACTGAAGCTTTCTTT. Its translation is CASSLVGFGTEAFF.

The chain uses TRBV28 and TRBJ1-6; maybe TRBD1 (5 bases). This CDR3 region has 16 residues. Germline values: CDR1 MDHEN, CDR2 SYDVKM. Deletions cut 3 bases from V and 5 bases from J, with 14 bases between. Here the CDR3 reads CASSLLWGRNNSPLHF. CDR3 nucleotides: TGTGCCAGCAGTTTGCTCTGGGGACGCAATAATTCACCCCTCCACTTT.

In DNA, the CDR3 is TGTGCCTCGACAGTGGGGGGGACCTACAATGAGCAGTTCTTC. It is translated as CASTVGGTYNEQFF. The rearrangement joins TRBV6-1 to TRBJ2-1; 7 positions agree with TRBD2. The germline gives CDR1 MNHNS, CDR2 SASEGT. V gave up 11 bases and J gave up 2 bases; unmatched junction bases: 9. This CDR3 comprises 14 residues.

The J gene is TRBJ2-7, the V gene TRBV18, with D possibly matching TRBD1 (5 bases). In germline, CDR1 is KGHSH, CDR2 LQKENI. This CDR3 comprises 14 residues. V was clipped by 2 bases and J by 5 bases, with 13 bases between them. The CDR3 is CASSPGQGSNEQYF. The CDR3, as DNA: TGTGCCAGCTCACCAGGGCAGGGAAGCAACGAGCAGTACTTC.

Relative to its sample, this clone is medium-sized. The chain joins TRBV9 to TRBJ2-2; D remains ambiguous. The ends were cut back, 0 bases at V and 6 bases at J, with 6 bases in the middle. The germline CDR1 and CDR2 sequences are SGDLS and YYNGEE. This CDR3 is built from 13 residues. In nucleotides, the CDR3 is TGTGCCAGCAGCGTAGGAGGACCCGGGGAGCTGTTTTTT. This sequence encodes CASSVGGPGELFF.